The 21 T cell receptor beta chains below all came from one sample that was sequenced in a study of shared clonotypes between healthy human individuals. Libraries were prepared by immunoSEQ multiplex PCR; TCRdb keeps only in-frame clonotypes and omits some of them. Altogether approximately 2,300,000 clones are present, 85% to 95% being singletons, with the ten largest covering around 0.4%. Specimen: naive CD4+ T cells from PBMCs. Subset denoted: CD45RA+ positively selected. These receptors were obtained from a man aged 18 to 35 in good health. Some clones in this sample may be carry-over from other donors' samples.

The chain couples TRBV27 to TRBJ1-4, with TRBD1 as a possible D gene (5 bases). Trimming took off 4 bases at V and 4 bases at J, with 13 bases between the two ends. The V gene's germline CDR1 is MNHEY and CDR2 SMNVEV (reference sequence). CDR3 length: 15 amino acids. CDR3 loop: CASSSSGTVNEKLFF. As DNA, the CDR3 is TGTGCCAGCAGTTCAAGCGGGACTGTTAATGAAAAACTGTTTTTT.

The genes are TRBV7-2 and TRBJ1-2; D may be TRBD1 (6 bases). The CDR3 consists of 17 residues. The germline V gene encodes CDR1 SGHTA and CDR2 FQGNSA. V was pared by 10 bases and J by 0 bases, with 24 bases between. CDR3 nucleotide sequence: TGTGCCACCCCGAAACAGGCGAGGGGACAAGCTAACTATGGCTACACCTTC. Translating it yields CATPKQARGQANYGYTF.

Comment on this clone: At the DNA level, this CDR3 is encoded by other sequences in the same sample as well. The chain employs TRBV27 and TRBJ1-3; the D is unclear. The CDR3 loop spans 14 amino acids. Germline V lookup: CDR1 MNHEY, CDR2 SMNVEV (reference sequence). Trimming stripped 2 bases from V and 0 bases from J, with 5 bases between. In nucleotides, the CDR3 is TGTGCCAGCAGTTTACGGTCCTCTGGAAACACCATATATTTT. It translates to CASSLRSSGNTIYF.

This chain connects TRBV5-4 to TRBJ2-1; TRBD2 might be the D (5 bases). The germline V and J ends were trimmed by 1 base and 7 bases, with 9 bases remaining between them. The length of the CDR3 is 13 residues. Germline V gene data show CDR1 as SGHNT and CDR2 as YYREEE (reference sequence). The CDR3 sequence: CASSLSRENEQFF. The CDR3 nucleotides read TGTGCCAGCAGCTTGTCAAGGGAGAATGAGCAGTTCTTC.

Concerning this clone itself: This likely comes from a read error, as the CDR3 has no conserved phenylalanine or tryptophan at its end. It is unclear where the CDR3 begins or ends on the DNA, so no DNA is shown, and the CDR3 is as TCRdb lists it. The chain combines TRBV20-1 with TRBJ1-2. Germline V gene data show CDR1 as DFQATT and CDR2 as SNEGSKA (reference sequence). The CDR3 is 10 amino acids long, termini counted. CDR3: CSARAVRGAL.

The gene calls are TRBV6-4 and TRBJ2-7; perhaps TRBD2 as D (5 bases). V lost 2 bases and J 3 bases, leaving 11 bases between the germline ends. This CDR3 has 14 amino acids. Germline values: CDR1 MRHNA, CDR2 SNTAGT. CDR3 bases: TGTGCCAGCAGTGACGACGGGATGTTCTACGAGCAGTACTTC. Protein: CASSDDGMFYEQYF.

Here the CDR3 reads CASSLFPSPTGANVLTF. The CDR3 region has the DNA TGTGCCAGCAGTTTATTCCCTAGCCCGACTGGGGCCAACGTCCTGACTTTC. This chain uses TRBV27 with TRBJ2-6; a weak D match, TRBD2 (5 bases). V lost 1 base, J lost 2 bases, and 12 bases lay in between. Germline CDR1 is MNHEY and CDR2 is SMNVEV (reference sequence). The CDR3 is 17 amino acids.

About this clone: The sample has other DNA sequences that encode this CDR3 too. The chain carries TRBV18 and TRBJ2-3; D call uncertain. CDR3 size: 14 residues. Trimming removed 0 bases at V and 2 bases at J, with 6 bases between. Germline assignment: CDR1 KGHSH and CDR2 LQKENI. The DNA of the CDR3 is TGTGCCAGCTCACCACCGGGTTCCACAGATACGCAGTATTTT. Its translation is CASSPPGSTDTQYF.

This chain joins TRBV7-9 and TRBJ2-1; 13 bases fit TRBD2. With V trimmed by 5 bases and J by 2 bases, 9 bases remained unmatched. This CDR3 is built from 18 residues. Germline V gene sequence: CDR1 SEHNR, CDR2 FQNEAQ (reference sequence). Here the CDR3 DNA reads TGTGCCAGCAGCCACCCCGGACTAGCGGGAGTAACCTACAATGAGCAGTTCTTC. Its protein is CASSHPGLAGVTYNEQFF.

The chain has TRBV7-7 and TRBJ2-1; TRBD2 might be the D (5 bases). From germline, CDR1 is SSHAT and CDR2 FNYEAQ (reference sequence). The germline V and J ends were trimmed by 0 bases and 2 bases, with 11 bases remaining between them. The CDR3 is made up of 16 amino acids. CDR3 sequence reads: CASSLAPSGAYNEQFF. CDR3 DNA: TGTGCCAGCAGCTTAGCGCCCAGCGGAGCCTACAATGAGCAGTTCTTC.

This rearrangement joins TRBV5-4 to TRBJ1-1; D may be TRBD1 (6 bases). Trimming took off 4 bases at V and 3 bases at J, with 13 bases between the two ends. Germline CDR1 and CDR2: SGHNT and YYREEE (reference sequence). The CDR3 is 14 amino acids. In DNA, the CDR3 is TGTGCCAGCAGCGGGGGCGGGGGGTACACTGAAGCTTTCTTT. This codes for CASSGGGGYTEAFF.

The chain couples TRBV5-4 to TRBJ2-2; D perhaps matches TRBD2 (7 bases). V lost 4 bases to trimming and J lost 3 bases, with 16 bases between them. The CDR3 consists of 16 residues. Germline-derived CDR1 and CDR2 are SGHNT and YYREEE (reference sequence). CDR3 in DNA: TGTGCCAGCAGCACCCAAGGGGGGAGGGACACCGGGGAGCTGTTTTTT. Translation gives CASSTQGGRDTGELFF.

This chain connects TRBV2 to TRBJ2-3; 9 bases fit TRBD2. The CDR3 loop spans 14 amino acids. Germline CDR1 SNHLY, CDR2 FYNNEI. V was clipped by 5 bases and J by 4 bases; unmatched bases: 4. This CDR3 reads CASSQREAADTQYF. For the CDR3, the DNA is TGTGCCAGCAGTCAGCGGGAGGCCGCAGATACGCAGTATTTT.

Comment on this clone: The same CDR3 arises from other DNA sequences in this sample as well. This chain joins TRBV5-1 and TRBJ2-1; no reliable D call. V was shortened by 0 bases and J by 7 bases, with 5 bases between the two germline ends. This CDR3 region has 12 residues. From germline, CDR1 is SGHRS and CDR2 YFSETQ. The CDR3 here is CASSLVRNEQFF. The CDR3 region has the DNA TGCGCCAGCAGCTTGGTACGGAATGAGCAGTTCTTC. Full variable domain (rest looked up from reference TRBV5-1 and TRBJ2-1): KAGVTQTPRYLIKTRGQQVTLSCSPISGHRSVSWYQQTPGQGLQFLFEYFSETQRNKGNFPGRFSGRQFSNSRSEMNVSTLELGDSALYLCASSLVRNEQFFGPGTRLTVL.

V and J are TRBV7-9 and TRBJ1-2, with D unclear. The CDR3 length is 13 residues. Germline CDR1 SEHNR, CDR2 FQNEAQ (reference sequence). V gave up 5 bases and J gave up 7 bases, with 14 bases separating them. The CDR3 nucleotides are TGTGCCAGCAGCCCACCCAAGGTAACTGGCTACACCTTC. Its protein product is CASSPPKVTGYTF.

The rearrangement uses TRBV25-1 and TRBJ2-6; D unresolved. V was clipped by 6 bases and J by 3 bases, with 9 bases between them. This CDR3 region has 14 residues. Germline CDR1 is MGHDK and CDR2 is SYGVNS. The CDR3 DNA is TGTGCCAGCAGGTCGCCGGTTGGGGCCAACGTCCTGACTTTC. Amino acids: CASRSPVGANVLTF.

On this clone: Sequence at one end of the junction differs from germline and may be a read error. The same CDR3 arises from other DNA sequences in this sample as well. The chain combines TRBV10-3 with TRBJ1-1; 10 bases match TRBD1. CDR3 length: 14 residues. The germline CDR1 and CDR2 sequences are ENHRY and SYGVKD. The CDR3 is CAIRKGQGNTEAFF. CDR3 coding DNA: TGTGCCATCAGAAAGGGACAGGGGAATACTGAGGCTTTCTTT.

V is TRBV7-8 and J is TRBJ1-4; D remains ambiguous. Germline CDR1 SGHVS, CDR2 FQNEAQ. The CDR3 extends over 14 amino acids. Trimming left V 2 bases short and J 5 bases short, with 9 bases between. The DNA for the CDR3 is TGTGCCAGCAGCTTAAGACGGTTGAATGAAAAACTGTTTTTT. The encoded protein is CASSLRRLNEKLFF.

The chain couples TRBV18 to TRBJ1-2; D gene ambiguous. Germline V CDR1 and CDR2: KGHSH, LQKENI. The CDR3 runs 14 residues. V gave up 1 base and J gave up 3 bases, with 9 bases separating them. The CDR3 region has the DNA TGTGCCAGCTCACCACGCGGAGAAGACTATGGCTACACCTTC. It encodes CASSPRGEDYGYTF. The variable domain in full, completed from reference TRBV18 and TRBJ1-2, reads NAGVMQNPRHLVRRRGQEARLRCSPMKGHSHVYWYRQLPEEGLKFMVYLQKENIIDESGMPKERFSAEFPKEGPSILRIQQVVRGDSAAYFCASSPRGEDYGYTFGSGTRLTVV.

This chain links TRBV7-6 with TRBJ1-2; D possibly corresponds to TRBD1 (5 bases). V was shortened by 4 bases and J by 6 bases, with 12 bases between the two germline ends. Germline CDR1 reads SGHVS; CDR2 reads FNYEAQ. This CDR3 is 13 amino acids long. The CDR3 DNA reads TGTGCCAGCAGCTCACAGTGGGGGAATGGCTACACCTTC. This gives the protein CASSSQWGNGYTF. Complete variable domain (other parts from reference TRBV7-6 and TRBJ1-2): GAGVSQSPRYKVTKRGQDVALRCDPISGHVSLYWYRQALGQGPEFLTYFNYEAQQDKSGLPNDRFSAERPEGSISTLTIQRTEQRDSAMYRCASSSQWGNGYTFGSGTRLTVV.

The genes are TRBV4-1 and TRBJ2-1, with 10 bases aligning to TRBD2. Looked up from germline, CDR1 is MGHRA and CDR2 is YSYEKL. Trimming cost V 2 bases and J 7 bases; bases outside gene matches: 11. This CDR3 spans 17 amino acids. DNA for the CDR3: TGCGCCAGCAGCCAAAGCTTCCTAGCGGGAGTAAGAAATGAGCAGTTCTTC. This gives the protein CASSQSFLAGVRNEQFF.